The 24 T cell receptor beta chains below were found in one sample sequenced in a study of T cell responses to AZD1222 COVID-19 vaccine. Assay used: immunoSEQ multiplex PCR; TCRdb lists only in-frame clones, some missing. The sample records more than 70,000 clones, roughly 87% being singletons. Sequences were derived from peripheral blood, sampled on day 0 of MenACWY control vaccination. Source of these receptors: an adult in good health.

The gene calls are TRBV5-5 and TRBJ1-2; D may be TRBD1 (6 bases). In germline, CDR1 is SGHKS, CDR2 YYEKEE (reference sequence). Trimming removed 4 bases at V and 3 bases at J, with 16 bases between. The CDR3 loop spans 15 amino acids. Here the CDR3 reads CASSPRPGAHYGYTF. The DNA for the CDR3 is TGTGCCAGCAGCCCCCGCCCGGGGGCTCACTATGGCTACACCTTC.

This clone was found once. The chain has TRBV10-3 and TRBJ2-7, with 9 positions matching TRBD1. Germline V gene lookup returns CDR1 ENHRY and CDR2 SYGVKD. The CDR3 totals 15 residues. V dropped 3 bases and J dropped 3; count of bases not matched to a gene: 6. The CDR3 DNA is TGTGCCATCAGTGACAAGGGACAGGGACACTACGAGCAGTACTTC. Its translation: CAISDKGQGHYEQYF.

Notes on this clone: The DNA is left out, because the CDR3 cannot be placed on it with certainty; the CDR3 is given as TCRdb lists it. The gene calls are TRBV28 and TRBJ1-5. Germline CDR1 MDHEN, CDR2 SYDVKM. A total of 13 residues make up the CDR3, ends included. The CDR3 protein is CASSSSLTGSQHF.

The gene calls are TRBV23-1 and TRBJ2-2, with D perhaps given as TRBD1 or TRBD2 (6 bases each). TRBV23-1 is filed as an ORF, its function uncertain. CDR3 size: 15 residues. Trimming shortened V by 7 bases and J by 2 bases, and 14 bases separated the two germline ends. The CDR3 nucleotides are TGCGCCAGCACTTTCGGGGGCAACAACACCGGGGAGCTGTTTTTT. It codes for CASTFGGNNTGELFF.

The chain carries TRBV5-5 and TRBJ1-2; maybe TRBD1 (5 bases). Germline V lookup: CDR1 SGHKS, CDR2 YYEKEE (reference sequence). This CDR3 spans 15 amino acids. V was clipped by 6 bases and J by 0 bases, with 15 bases between them. CDR3: CASTPGAGANYGYTF. The CDR3 coding sequence is TGTGCCAGCACCCCCGGGGCAGGCGCTAACTATGGCTACACCTTC.

The chain has TRBV6-2 or TRBV6-3 and TRBJ1-5; D possibly corresponds to TRBD1 (6 bases). CDR3 length equals 13 residues. Germline CDR1 and CDR2: MNHEY and SVGEGT. Trimming took 6 bases from V and 7 from J, leaving 13 bases between them. This chain's CDR3 is CASSPDRQQPQHF. The CDR3 region has the DNA TGTGCCAGCAGCCCGGACAGACAACAGCCCCAGCATTTT.

J is TRBJ2-7 and V is TRBV6-6; no clear D. V was cut by 2 bases and J by 3 bases, with 11 bases left in between. In germline, CDR1 is MNHNY, CDR2 SVGAGI (reference sequence). The CDR3 has 14 amino acids. Here the CDR3 DNA reads TGTGCCAGCAGTTACGTGGGCAGCAACTACGAGCAGTACTTC. As protein: CASSYVGSNYEQYF.

V gene TRBV11-3 combines with J gene TRBJ2-3; maybe TRBD1 (8 bases). The CDR3 is 14 amino acids. V shed 5 bases and J shed 1 base, with 10 bases lying between them. Germline lookup yields CDR1 SGHNT and CDR2 YENEEA. CDR3 sequence (DNA): TGTGCCAGCAGCACAGGGGGGGGCACAGATACGCAGTATTTT. Translated: CASSTGGGTDTQYF.

CDR3 nucleotides: TGCGCCAGCAGCCAAGGCAGTTGGGGGGAGCAGTTCTTC. Its protein product is CASSQGSWGEQFF. The chain carries TRBV4-3 and TRBJ2-1; D may correspond to TRBD1 or TRBD2 (5 bases each). Germline V CDR1 and CDR2: LGHNA, YSLEER. The V and J ends lost 1 base and 10 bases respectively, with 11 bases between them. The CDR3 runs to 13 residues.

The chain joins TRBV5-6 to TRBJ1-4, with no clear D. Trimming shortened V by 2 bases and J by 8 bases, and 7 bases separated the two germline ends. CDR3 length: 12 residues. Germline CDR1 reads SGHDT; CDR2 reads YYEEEE. The CDR3 sequence: CASSFGVEKLFF. The CDR3, as DNA: TGTGCCAGCAGCTTTGGGGTAGAAAAACTGTTTTTT.

This chain uses TRBV9 with TRBJ1-4, with D possibly being TRBD1 (6 bases). CDR3 size: 17 residues. Germline V gene lookup returns CDR1 SGDLS and CDR2 YYNGEE. Trimming shortened V by 3 bases and J by 6 bases, and 21 bases separated the two germline ends. The CDR3 coding sequence is TGTGCCAGCAGCGGCAACCCCGGGAGGGGGAAGTATGAAAAACTGTTTTTT. Its translation is CASSGNPGRGKYEKLFF.

This clone was seen just once. The V and J genes are TRBV6-5 and TRBJ1-2; 7 positions match TRBD1. V dropped 0 bases and J dropped 7; count of bases not matched to a gene: 8. CDR1 is MNHEY, CDR2 SVGAGI, per germline. The CDR3 consists of 15 residues. The CDR3 reads CASSYSSRGGGGYTF. In DNA form, the CDR3 reads TGTGCCAGCAGTTACTCGTCCAGGGGGGGCGGTGGCTACACCTTC.

The gene calls are TRBV10-3 and TRBJ1-2, with TRBD1 identical over 9 bases. V was pared by 3 bases and J by 7 bases, with 6 bases of the junction left unmatched. This CDR3 is 14 amino acids long. Germline V CDR1 and CDR2: ENHRY, SYGVKD. The CDR3 loop is CAISDMGQGGGYTF. CDR3 in DNA: TGTGCCATCAGTGATATGGGACAGGGCGGTGGCTACACCTTC.

The chain has TRBV7-3 and TRBJ1-6, with no clear D. This CDR3 is built from 13 residues. The V and J ends lost 0 bases and 7 bases respectively, with 4 bases between them. Germline CDR1 reads SGHTA; CDR2 reads FQGTGA. The CDR3, as DNA: TGTGCCAGCAGCTTAACGGGGAATTCACCCCTCCACTTT. Its translation is CASSLTGNSPLHF.

The rearrangement uses TRBV4-3 and TRBJ2-5; 7 bases match TRBD2. Unmatched junction bases numbered 8, after V lost 0 bases and J lost 1 base. There are 17 residues in the CDR3. Germline CDR1 is LGHNA and CDR2 is YSLEER. DNA of the CDR3: TGCGCCAGCAGCCAAGACCGTTTTAGCGGGTCCCAAGAGACCCAGTACTTC. Translated: CASSQDRFSGSQETQYF.

The chain employs TRBV5-4 and TRBJ2-7; D unclear. The germline CDR1 and CDR2 sequences are SGHNT and YYREEE (reference sequence). The CDR3 runs to 13 residues. V gave up 4 bases and J gave up 5 bases, with 13 bases separating them. CDR3 in amino acids: CASSPGPRDEQYF. CDR3 DNA: TGTGCCAGCAGCCCCGGACCTCGCGACGAGCAGTACTTC.

The chain couples TRBV19 to TRBJ1-5, with 7 positions matching TRBD1. There are 16 residues in the CDR3. Germline lookup yields CDR1 LNHDA and CDR2 SQIVND (reference sequence). J gave up 6 bases and V 4 bases, and 12 bases lay outside the gene matches. The CDR3 region is CASSTSPGGGIQPQHF. In DNA, the CDR3 is TGTGCCAGTAGTACCTCGCCAGGGGGAGGCATTCAGCCCCAGCATTTT. Using reference TRBV19 and TRBJ1-5 for the parts outside the CDR3, the full variable domain is DGGITQSPKYLFRKEGQNVTLSCEQNLNHDAMYWYRQDPGQGLRLIYYSQIVNDFQKGDIAEGYSVSREKKESFPLTVTSAQKNPTAFYLCASSTSPGGGIQPQHFGDGTRLSIL.

The chain couples TRBV28 to TRBJ1-2, with D possibly being TRBD1 (6 bases). The CDR3 totals 16 residues. CDR1 and CDR2 (germline): MDHEN, SYDVKM. V gave up 1 base and J gave up 8 bases, with 20 bases separating them. CDR3 DNA sequence: TGTGCCAGCAGTTTATATCGTGGGGGGGGGCGTGGAGGCTACACCTTC. This encodes CASSLYRGGGRGGYTF.

The rearrangement links TRBV28 to TRBJ2-7, with TRBD2 identical over 12 bases. V gave up 5 bases and J gave up 4 bases; unmatched junction bases: 9. CDR1 is MDHEN, CDR2 SYDVKM, per germline. This CDR3 spans 16 amino acids. CDR3 nucleotides: TGTGCCAGCAGTCCTCGGACTAGCGGGGATCCTTACGAGCAGTACTTC. This sequence encodes CASSPRTSGDPYEQYF.

This rearrangement joins TRBV4-3 to TRBJ1-6; D possibly corresponds to TRBD1 (6 bases). The CDR3 spans 15 residues. Germline V lookup: CDR1 LGHNA, CDR2 YSLEER. V lost 1 base and J 7 bases, leaving 11 bases between the germline ends. The CDR3, as DNA: TGCGCCAGCAGCCAAGTGCAGGGGTCCAATTCACCCCTCCACTTT. Translated, it gives CASSQVQGSNSPLHF.

The rearrangement joins TRBV11-3 to TRBJ2-7, with TRBD1 matching over 9 bases. The germline V gene encodes CDR1 SGHNT and CDR2 YENEEA. CDR3 length: 13 amino acids. J gave up 9 bases and V 4 bases, and 7 bases lay outside the gene matches. CDR3 DNA: TGTGCCAGCAGCTCATTGGGACAGGGCGGGCAGTACTTC. Protein: CASSSLGQGGQYF.

V is TRBV27 and J is TRBJ2-1, with TRBD2 identical over 7 bases. CDR1 MNHEY and CDR2 SMNVEV come from the germline V gene (reference sequence). V was clipped by 3 bases and J by 2 bases; unmatched bases: 1. The CDR3 loop spans 14 amino acids. The CDR3 protein is CASSLTSPYNEQFF. In DNA form, the CDR3 reads TGTGCCAGCAGTTTGACTAGCCCCTACAATGAGCAGTTCTTC.

V usage is TRBV3-1 (or the pseudogene TRBV3-2) and J usage is TRBJ2-1, with D perhaps given as TRBD1 or TRBD2 (5 bases each). Germline values: CDR1 LGHDT, CDR2 YNNKEL (reference sequence). V lost 5 bases and J 10 bases, leaving 12 bases between the germline ends. The CDR3 covers 12 residues. CDR3 sequence (DNA): TGTGCCAGCAGCTCAGGGCGCGGGGAGCAGTTCTTC. This gives the protein CASSSGRGEQFF.

The chain employs TRBV21-1 and TRBJ2-1; TRBD2, the table's D call, was not compared with the DNA. TRBV21-1 is flagged as a pseudogene. The CDR3 has 13 residues. The CDR3 is CASAEGSPSEQFF. CDR3 sequence (DNA): TGTGCCAGCGCGGAGGGATCCCCCTCGGAGCAGTTCTTC.